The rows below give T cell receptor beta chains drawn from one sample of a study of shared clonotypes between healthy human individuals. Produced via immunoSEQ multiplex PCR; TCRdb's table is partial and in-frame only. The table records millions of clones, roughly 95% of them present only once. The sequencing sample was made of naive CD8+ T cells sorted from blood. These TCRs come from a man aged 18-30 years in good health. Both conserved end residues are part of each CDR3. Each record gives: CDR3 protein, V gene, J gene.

CASSEGLGAQYF	TRBV25-1	TRBJ2-5
CASSSRAGYRRDYNEQFF	TRBV7-9	TRBJ2-1
CASSVRGETGTGELFF	TRBV6-4	TRBJ2-2
CASSQVYGRAGETQYF	TRBV4-3	TRBJ2-5
CASSKGTANYGYTF	TRBV19	TRBJ1-2
CASSDPSLGAHGYTF	TRBV2	TRBJ1-2
CASSEAGFGEAFF	TRBV6-1	TRBJ1-1
CASSELGGFADTQYF	TRBV25-1	TRBJ2-3
CASSQLAGVEYEQYF	TRBV7-9	TRBJ2-7
CASSFPKTGVKSNYGYTF	TRBV28	TRBJ1-2
CASSLGPTGHSPLHF	TRBV7-9	TRBJ1-6
CASSLARGLYGYTF	TRBV5-8	TRBJ1-2
CASSRRVFYGYTF	TRBV6-5	TRBJ1-2
CASSQPTGLNGYTF	TRBV4-1	TRBJ1-2
CASSSTPSSGDGYTF	TRBV7-6	TRBJ1-2
CASKGLHEGNQPQHF	TRBV2	TRBJ1-5
CARSLEGTTYERYF	TRBV5-3	TRBJ2-7
CASSAYQGAPGNTIYF	TRBV9	TRBJ1-3
CASSVGATYEQYF	TRBV9	TRBJ2-7
CASSEGQVMYSYNSPLHF	TRBV6-1	TRBJ1-6
CASSPHPGTGNNSPLHF	TRBV11-2	TRBJ1-6
CASKGTSAPYEQYF	TRBV7-9	TRBJ2-7
CASSYLAGGPETQYF	TRBV5-6	TRBJ2-5
CASSLDGGLQPQHF	TRBV5-1	TRBJ1-5
CSAPRVGPQHF	TRBV20-1	TRBJ1-5
CASSFLKLAGVGEQYF	TRBV27	TRBJ2-7
CASRPGAGEQYF	TRBV2	TRBJ2-7
CASSLGGGADTQYF	TRBV11-2	TRBJ2-3
CASSPIPGTYEQYF	TRBV4-1	TRBJ2-7
CASSLMVIGSYNEQFF	TRBV27	TRBJ2-1
CASSGETSERELFF	TRBV2	TRBJ2-2
CASSQDRFQETQYF	TRBV4-3	TRBJ2-5
CAISEPGLGPEAFF	TRBV10-3	TRBJ1-1
CASSQGASSYEQYF	TRBV4-3	TRBJ2-7
CASSLLGPSTDTQYF	TRBV27	TRBJ2-3
CASSEAPGAVSYEQYF	TRBV2	TRBJ2-7
CASVRPRKGNEKLFF	TRBV21-1	TRBJ1-4
CASSWGGLTREQFF	TRBV27	TRBJ2-1
CASSIVSVTEAFF	TRBV19	TRBJ1-1
CASSQYGQGSSYNEQFF	TRBV4-1	TRBJ2-1
CASSVQGYGANVLTF	TRBV19	TRBJ2-6
CASSVEGYSGANVLTF	TRBV9	TRBJ2-6
CASRPGTSGTANTGELFF	TRBV5-1	TRBJ2-2
CASSESSWETQYF	TRBV10-1	TRBJ2-5
CSVDSNRAMSYGYTF	TRBV29-1	TRBJ1-2
CASSLTGGIISPLHF	TRBV9	TRBJ1-6
CASSLSSAYEQYF	TRBV27	TRBJ2-7
CASSILGPSLAFF	TRBV19	TRBJ1-1
CSGDLDSPLHF	TRBV20-1	TRBJ1-6
CASSLRQGKIANYGYTF	TRBV7-2	TRBJ1-2
CASSRGPIYEQYF	TRBV11-2	TRBJ2-7
CASSFGTIRGDTQYF	TRBV5-1	TRBJ2-3
CASGHKLPGQGASEAFF	TRBV12-5	TRBJ1-1